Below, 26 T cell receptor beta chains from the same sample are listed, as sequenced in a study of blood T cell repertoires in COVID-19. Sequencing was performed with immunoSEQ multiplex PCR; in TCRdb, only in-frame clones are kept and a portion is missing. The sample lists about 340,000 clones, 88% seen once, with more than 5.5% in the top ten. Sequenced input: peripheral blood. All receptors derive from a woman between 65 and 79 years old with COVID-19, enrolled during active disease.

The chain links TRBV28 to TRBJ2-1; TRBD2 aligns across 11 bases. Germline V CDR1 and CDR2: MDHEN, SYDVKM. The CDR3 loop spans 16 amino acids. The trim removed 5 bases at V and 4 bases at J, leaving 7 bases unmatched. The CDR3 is CASSTGLAVQYNEQFF. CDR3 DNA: TGTGCCAGCAGTACGGGACTAGCGGTACAATACAATGAGCAGTTCTTC.

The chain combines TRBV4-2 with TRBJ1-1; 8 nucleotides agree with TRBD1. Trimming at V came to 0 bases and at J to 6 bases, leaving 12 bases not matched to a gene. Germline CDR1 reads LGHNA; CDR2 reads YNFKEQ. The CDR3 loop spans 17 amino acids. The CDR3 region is CASSQEGRQGLVAEAFF. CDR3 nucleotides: TGTGCCAGCAGCCAAGAGGGGAGACAGGGGTTGGTTGCTGAAGCTTTCTTT.

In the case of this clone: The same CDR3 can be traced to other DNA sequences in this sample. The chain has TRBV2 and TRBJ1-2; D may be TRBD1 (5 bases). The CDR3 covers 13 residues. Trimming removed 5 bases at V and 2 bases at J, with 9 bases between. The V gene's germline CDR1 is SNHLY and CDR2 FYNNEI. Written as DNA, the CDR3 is TGTGCCAGCAGTTTACAGGTGAACTATGGCTACACCTTC. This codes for CASSLQVNYGYTF.

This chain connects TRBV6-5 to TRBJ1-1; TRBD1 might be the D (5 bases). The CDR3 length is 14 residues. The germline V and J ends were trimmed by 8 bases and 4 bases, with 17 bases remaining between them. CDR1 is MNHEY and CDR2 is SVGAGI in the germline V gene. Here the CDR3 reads CASFDSNVATEAFF. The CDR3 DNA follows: TGTGCCAGCTTCGACAGCAACGTGGCCACTGAAGCTTTCTTT.

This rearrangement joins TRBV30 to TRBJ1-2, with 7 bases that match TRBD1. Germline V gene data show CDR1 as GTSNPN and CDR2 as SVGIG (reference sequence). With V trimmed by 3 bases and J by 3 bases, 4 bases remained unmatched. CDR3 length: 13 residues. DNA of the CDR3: TGTGCCTGGAGGGGACAGATGGACTATGGCTACACCTTC. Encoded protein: CAWRGQMDYGYTF.

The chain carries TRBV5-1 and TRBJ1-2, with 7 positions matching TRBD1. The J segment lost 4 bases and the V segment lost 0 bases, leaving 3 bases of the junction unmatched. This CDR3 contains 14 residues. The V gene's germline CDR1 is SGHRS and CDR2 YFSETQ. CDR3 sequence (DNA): TGCGCCAGCAGCTTGGACAGGGGAGGCTATGGCTACACCTTC. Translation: CASSLDRGGYGYTF.

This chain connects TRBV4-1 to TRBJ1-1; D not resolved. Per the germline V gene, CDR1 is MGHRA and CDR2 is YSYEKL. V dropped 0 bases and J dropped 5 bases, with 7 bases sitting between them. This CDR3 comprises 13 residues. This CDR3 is CASSQDEATEAFF. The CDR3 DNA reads TGCGCCAGCAGCCAAGATGAAGCAACTGAAGCTTTCTTT.

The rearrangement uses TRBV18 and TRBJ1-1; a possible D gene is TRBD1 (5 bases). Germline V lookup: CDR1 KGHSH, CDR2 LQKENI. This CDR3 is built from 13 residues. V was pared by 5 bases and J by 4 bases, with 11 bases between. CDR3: CASSGAGGTEAFF. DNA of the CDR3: TGTGCCAGCTCAGGGGCCGGGGGCACTGAAGCTTTCTTT.

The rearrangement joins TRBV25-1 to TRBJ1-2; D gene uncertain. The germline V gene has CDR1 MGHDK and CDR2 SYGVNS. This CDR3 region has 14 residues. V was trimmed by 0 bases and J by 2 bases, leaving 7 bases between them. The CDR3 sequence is CASSEYWQNYGYTF. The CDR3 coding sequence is TGTGCCAGCAGTGAATATTGGCAGAACTATGGCTACACCTTC.

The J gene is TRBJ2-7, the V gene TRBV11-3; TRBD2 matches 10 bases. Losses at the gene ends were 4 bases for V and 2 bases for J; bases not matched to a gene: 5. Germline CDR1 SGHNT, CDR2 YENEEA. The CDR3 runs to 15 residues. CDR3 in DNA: TGTGCCAGCAGCTCATCAGCGGGGGGGACCTACGAGCAGTACTTC. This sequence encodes CASSSSAGGTYEQYF.

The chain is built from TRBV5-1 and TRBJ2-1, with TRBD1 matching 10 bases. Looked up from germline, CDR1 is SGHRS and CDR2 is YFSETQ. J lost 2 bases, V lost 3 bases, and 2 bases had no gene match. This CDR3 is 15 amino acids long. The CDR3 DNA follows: TGCGCCAGCAGCTCGGGACAGGGGACCTACAATGAGCAGTTCTTC. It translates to CASSSGQGTYNEQFF.

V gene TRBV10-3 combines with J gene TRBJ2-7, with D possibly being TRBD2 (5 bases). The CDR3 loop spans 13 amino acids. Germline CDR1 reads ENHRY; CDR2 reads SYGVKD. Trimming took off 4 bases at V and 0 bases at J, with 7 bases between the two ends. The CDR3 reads CAISGTGSYEQYF. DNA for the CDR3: TGTGCCATCAGTGGGACTGGCTCCTACGAGCAGTACTTC.

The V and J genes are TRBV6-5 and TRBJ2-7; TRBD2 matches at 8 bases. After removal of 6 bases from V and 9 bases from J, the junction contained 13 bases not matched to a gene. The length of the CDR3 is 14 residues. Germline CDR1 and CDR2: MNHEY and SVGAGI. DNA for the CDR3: TGTGCCAGCAGGAATAGCGGGGCTATCTTACGGCAGTACTTC. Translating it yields CASRNSGAILRQYF.

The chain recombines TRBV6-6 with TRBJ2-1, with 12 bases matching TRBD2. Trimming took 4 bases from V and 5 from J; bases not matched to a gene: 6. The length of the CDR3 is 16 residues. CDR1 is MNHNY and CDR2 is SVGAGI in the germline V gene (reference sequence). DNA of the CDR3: TGTGCCAGCAGTTCCCCCGCTAGCGGGGGGGACAATGAGCAGTTCTTC. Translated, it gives CASSSPASGGDNEQFF.

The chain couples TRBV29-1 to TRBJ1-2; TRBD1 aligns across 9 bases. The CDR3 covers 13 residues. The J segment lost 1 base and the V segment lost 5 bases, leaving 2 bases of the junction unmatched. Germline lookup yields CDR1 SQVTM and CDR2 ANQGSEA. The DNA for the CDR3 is TGCAGCGTTCGGACAGGGGTTAACTATGGCTACACCTTC. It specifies CSVRTGVNYGYTF.

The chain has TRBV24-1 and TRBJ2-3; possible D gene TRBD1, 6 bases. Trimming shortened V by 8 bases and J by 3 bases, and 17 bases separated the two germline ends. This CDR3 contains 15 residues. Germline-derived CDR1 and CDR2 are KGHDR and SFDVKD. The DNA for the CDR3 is TGTGCCACCACTAATGGACAGCTCGAAACAGATACGCAGTATTTT. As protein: CATTNGQLETDTQYF.

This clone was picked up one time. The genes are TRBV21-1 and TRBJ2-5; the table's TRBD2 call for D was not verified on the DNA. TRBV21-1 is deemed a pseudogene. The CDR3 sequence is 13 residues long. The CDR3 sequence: CASRFWGGETQYF. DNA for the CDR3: TGTGCCAGCAGGTTCTGGGGAGGGGAGACCCAGTACTTC.

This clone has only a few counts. CDR3: CASSQWARNTEAFF. The DNA of the CDR3 is TGCGCCAGCAGCCAATGGGCAAGAAACACTGAAGCTTTCTTT. The chain joins TRBV4-1 to TRBJ1-1; D is unclear. This CDR3 has 14 amino acids. Trimming left V 2 bases short and J 2 bases short, with 9 bases between. In germline, CDR1 is MGHRA, CDR2 YSYEKL.

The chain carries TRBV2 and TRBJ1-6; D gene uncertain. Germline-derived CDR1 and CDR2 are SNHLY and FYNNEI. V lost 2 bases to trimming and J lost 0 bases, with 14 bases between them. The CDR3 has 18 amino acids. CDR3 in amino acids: CASSEWSAISSYNSPLHF. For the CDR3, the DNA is TGTGCCAGCAGTGAATGGAGCGCCATAAGCTCCTATAATTCACCCCTCCACTTT.

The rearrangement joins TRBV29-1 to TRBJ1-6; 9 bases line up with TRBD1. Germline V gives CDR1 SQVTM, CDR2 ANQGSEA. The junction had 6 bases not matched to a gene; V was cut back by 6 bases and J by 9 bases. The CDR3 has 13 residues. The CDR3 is CSVARDRASPLHF. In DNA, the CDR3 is TGCAGCGTCGCTCGGGACAGGGCTTCACCCCTCCACTTT.

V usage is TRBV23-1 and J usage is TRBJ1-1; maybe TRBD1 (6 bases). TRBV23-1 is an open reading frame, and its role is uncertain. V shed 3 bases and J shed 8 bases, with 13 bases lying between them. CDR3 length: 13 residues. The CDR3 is CASSHLWDMEAFF. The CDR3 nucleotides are TGCGCCAGCAGTCATCTATGGGACATGGAAGCTTTCTTT.

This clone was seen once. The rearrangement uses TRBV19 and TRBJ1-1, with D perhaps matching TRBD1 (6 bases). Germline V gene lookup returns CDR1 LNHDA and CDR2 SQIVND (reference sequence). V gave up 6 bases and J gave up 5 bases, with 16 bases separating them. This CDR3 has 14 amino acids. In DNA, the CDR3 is TGTGCCAGTAGCCTCGGGGCAGGGGAGACTGAAGCTTTCTTT. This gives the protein CASSLGAGETEAFF.

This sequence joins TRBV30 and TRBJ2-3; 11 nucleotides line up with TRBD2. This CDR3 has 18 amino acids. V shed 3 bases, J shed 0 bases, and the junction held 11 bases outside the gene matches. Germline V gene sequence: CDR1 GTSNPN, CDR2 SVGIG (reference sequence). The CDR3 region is CAWSLAGGIPLSTDTQYF. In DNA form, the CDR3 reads TGTGCCTGGAGCCTAGCGGGGGGCATACCACTCAGCACAGATACGCAGTATTTT.

CDR3 sequence reads: CASSQTGVDEQYF. CDR3 bases: TGCGCCAGCAGCCAGACAGGGGTGGACGAGCAGTACTTC. V is TRBV5-1 and J is TRBJ2-7, with 8 bases that match TRBD1. Germline lookup yields CDR1 SGHRS and CDR2 YFSETQ. The CDR3 runs 13 residues. The junction had 5 bases not matched to a gene; V was cut back by 4 bases and J by 5 bases.

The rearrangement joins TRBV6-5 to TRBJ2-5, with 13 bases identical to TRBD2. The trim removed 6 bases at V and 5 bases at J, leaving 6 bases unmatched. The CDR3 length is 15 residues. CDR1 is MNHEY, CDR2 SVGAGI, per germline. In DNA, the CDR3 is TGTGCCAGCAGACTAGCGGGGGGGCCTCGGGAGACCCAGTACTTC. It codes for CASRLAGGPRETQYF.

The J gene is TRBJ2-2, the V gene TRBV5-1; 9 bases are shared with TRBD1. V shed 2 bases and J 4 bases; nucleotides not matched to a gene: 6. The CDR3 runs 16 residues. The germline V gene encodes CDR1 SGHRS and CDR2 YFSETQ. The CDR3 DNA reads TGCGCCAGCAGCTTAAGGGAACAGGGGGCCACCGGGGAGCTGTTTTTT. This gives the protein CASSLREQGATGELFF.